Reported below is one T cell receptor (beta chain). No cognate antigen has been identified for it. No base-level quality is on record; no much larger clone is a single base apart. This specimen's time point label, interpreted: about 28 days (+/-7) after the second vaccine dose. AZD1222 recipients with second doses at about 4 weeks or about 12 weeks were pooled, because spike-specific TCR depth and breadth did not differ between schedules. Vaccinee samples were obtained from the UK trials COV001 and COV002, which included a single-blind randomized controlled phase 2/3 trial of AZD1222 (ChAdOx1 nCoV-19) in healthy adults. Trial participant PBMC samples were collected at day 0 and day 28 after the second dose for TCRbeta chain sequencing. This sample was taken from a study of T cell responses to AZD1222 COVID-19 vaccine (dated by TCRdb to the early 2020s). The study in broad terms: A total of approximately 250 trial participants underwent TCR sequencing, of whom under 220 had received two doses of AZD1222 and approximately 26 had received two doses of the MenACWY control vaccine. Trial participants were enrolled by age into subgroups of 18-55, 56-69 and 70-plus years, and about 150, 27 and 61 TCR-sequenced participants, respectively, were included in these subgroups. Study-wide findings and limitations: A significant rise in spike-specific TCR breadth and depth was observed after two AZD1222 doses relative to day 0 and relative to MenACWY recipients. Reportedly, close to half of the unique spike-specific TCRs recognized epitopes lying outside the regions that are mutated in the B.1.351 and B.1.1.7 variants. Conclusions about previously exposed vaccinees are limited because only 6 or 7 AZD1222 recipients were SARS-CoV-2 seropositive at baseline. Because no day 14 peak-response samples were available, repertoires were characterized only after the peak T cell response. Most participants were white British and females outnumbered males, and the authors suggested that clonal diversity may have been underestimated. In the small 56-69-year group, the increase in depth fell short of significance, most likely because of low power. Vaccine-associated CD4 TCRs spanned the whole spike protein, with dominant responses in regions 160-218 and 743-854.

From V the trimming removes 3 bases and from J it removes 6 bases, while the gene matches leave 8 bases of the junction unaccounted for. The CDR3 sequence holds 14 residues, the cysteine and phenylalanine included. Kept here is only the CDR3 DNA, which spans 42 bases and is read in frame from base 1. The germline V gene yields SGHRS for CDR1 and YFSETQ for CDR2. The CDR3 regions of human TCRbeta chains were analyzed by immunosequencing. On the authors' methods: TCRs in the repertoires were compared against a reference library of SARS-CoV-2-specific TCRs that had been generated with the MIRA antigen-specificity platform. Breadth was defined as the fraction of unique TCRs that were SARS-CoV-2-associated, and depth was defined as the fraction of total T cells that were SARS-CoV-2-associated. Each spike-specific TCR was assigned to its reactive spike region and to a CD4 or CD8 class using the MIRA data. Log10-transformed breadth and depth values were compared by one-way ANOVA with Sidak's multiple comparisons tests. TCRdb's version of the immuneACCESS table is confined to in-frame rearrangements and falls short of the full clone set. An unresolved V gene accounts for under half of the shortfall where checked; the remainder is of unknown origin. For V, J and clone size, that table is used; D and trimming come from the DNA. The sample table holds some 84,000 clones, of which around nine tenths were seen once. The ten largest account for 9.5% to 13% of the sample.

The receptor was derived from an adult who received the AZD1222 COVID-19 vaccine. The sample was peripheral blood, taken 28 days after the second AZD1222 dose. The rearrangement joined TRBV5-1 to TRBJ1-2, with 7 bases matching TRBD1. The nucleotides are TGCGCCAGCAGCTCCCAATCCGGGACAGATGGCTACACCTTC. It encodes CASSSQSGTDGYTF.